This T cell receptor beta chain was found in a study of blood T cells in healthy people across ages (dated by TCRdb to the mid-2010s). Broadly, across the study: Template switching captured roughly one uniquely barcoded TCR beta cDNA molecule per two T cells in model experiments. The study measured age-related changes in TCR beta repertoire diversity using deep sequencing normalized with unique cDNA molecular identifiers. Donors were grouped into four age groups: young (average approximately 15 years), middle-aged (roughly 40), aged (over 55) and long-lived (approximately 75). Using the same blood draw, the study looked at two additional independent replicas of 1 million unique cDNA reads for two donors, one aged 18 to 30 and the other aged 80 or older. To avoid experimental bias, donors of different ages were distributed randomly across sequencing lanes.

The approximately 39 donors, aged about 6 to 95 years, were systemically healthy Caucasian individuals from Russia. Approximately 10 milliliters of peripheral blood were collected from each donor into EDTA-treated Vacutainer tubes. Ficoll-Paque density-gradient centrifugation was used to isolate PBMCs, with at least 7 million per sample. Trizol reagent was used to extract total RNA from the PBMCs, yielding at least 5.5 micrograms per sample. Naive CD45RAhigh/CD27high T cell percentages were measured by flow cytometry on a PBMC aliquot from every donor. This clonotype was detected only a few times. It lacks a known antigen. Base quality data are lacking; no much larger clone is found one base away. Library generation was performed with 5' RACE. Sequencing was carried out with an Illumina HiSeq 2500. A second 7 to 11 cycle PCR used a sample-barcoded 5' primer and a J-beta primer mix. A template-switch 5' adaptor carrying 12 random nucleotides introduced a unique molecular identifier onto each TCR beta cDNA molecule. At least 2.5 million CDR3-containing paired-end reads were obtained from each sample. First-strand cDNA was synthesized from all RNA with the Mint cDNA synthesis kit, primed by a TRBC-specific oligonucleotide. After uracil-DNA glycosylase treatment, a first 18-cycle PCR used universal primers M1SS and BC2_uni_R on all cDNA. The original pipeline was this. For normalization, 1 million high-quality reads, each with a distinct molecular identifier, were randomly selected from each sample. Reads sharing molecular identifiers were discarded rather than binned into consensus sequences. MiTCR, with a Q25 quality threshold and the strictest error-elimination algorithm, was used for CDR3 identification, clonotype clustering and error correction. A nonparametric unseen species model with Euler transformation was used to estimate a lower bound on total TCR beta diversity. The raw public reads went through TCRdb reprocessing: fastp at Q25, MiXCR clone calling, in-frame beta chains kept. Identical CDR3 proteins give one entry, which carries the most common genes and DNA. The V and J calls reflect TCRdb's pipeline rather than the authors' work. The sample table shows about 800,000 distinct CDR3 sequences, and over 45% are seen once. The ten largest clones take up about 20% of the sample.

According to the germline V gene (reference sequence), CDR1 reads MNHEY and CDR2 reads SMNVEV. From V the trimming removes 6 bases and from J it removes 6 bases, while the gene matches leave 6 bases of the junction unaccounted for. The cysteine opens and the phenylalanine closes a CDR3 of 16 amino acids. The retained sequence is limited to the CDR3, 48 bases, with the frame set at the first base. The investigation overall reported the following: Compared with the aged group, more naive CD4+ T cells, fewer expanded clones and increased TCR diversity were shown by the long-lived group, suggesting age selection. Bulk unsorted PBMC profiling prevented conclusive comparison of naive and antigen-experienced compartments. There was a strong correlation between observed TCR beta diversity and the percentage of naive T cells measured by flow cytometry. As age increased, observed TCR beta diversity per million T cells dropped in a roughly linear way, and a significant reduction was already evident by age 40. Estimates of total diversity based on one million sequenced T cells were considered lower bounds and underestimates. Because the CMV infection status of the donors was unknown, age-related changes in expanded clonotypes may potentially have been confounded.

The origin of this receptor is a man aged 25-45 years in good health. The sequenced material came from blood. The receptor chain draws on TRBV27 and TRBJ2-1; 15 bases in the middle match TRBD2. CDR3 reads: CASSTGLAGGGNEQFF. DNA sequence: TGTGCCAGCAGCACCGGACTAGCGGGAGGGGGCAATGAGCAGTTCTTC.